The clone carrying this T cell receptor beta chain was counted once. The antigen remains unidentified. The sample belongs to a study of post-analysis software for immune sequencing data. Regarding the study as a whole: Controls' normalized Chao1 diversity significantly exceeded that of multiple sclerosis patients. Four to six TRBV segments were more frequent in patients than controls; TRBV5-6, TRBV5-1 and TRBV20-1 belonged to this group.

Per the germline V gene, CDR1 is SGDLS and CDR2 is YYNGEE. With 0 bases removed from V and 7 bases from J, the gap between germline ends came to 19 bases. This CDR3 comprises 16 residues. TCR beta cDNA libraries had unique molecular identifiers. One entry per CDR3 protein results from TCRdb running MiXCR on the PCR reads. The sample gives hundreds of thousands of distinct CDR3 sequences, approximately 46% of which show up once; about 12% is in the top ten. The sequenced material came from blood. The TCR sequence derives from a girl aged 5-17 years with multiple sclerosis. This chain connects TRBV9 to TRBJ1-1; D remains unclear. Here the CDR3 DNA reads TGTGCCAGCAGCGTAGCCCCCACGGTCGCGGGCGGTGAAGCTTTCTTT. Translating gives CASSVAPTVAGGEAFF.